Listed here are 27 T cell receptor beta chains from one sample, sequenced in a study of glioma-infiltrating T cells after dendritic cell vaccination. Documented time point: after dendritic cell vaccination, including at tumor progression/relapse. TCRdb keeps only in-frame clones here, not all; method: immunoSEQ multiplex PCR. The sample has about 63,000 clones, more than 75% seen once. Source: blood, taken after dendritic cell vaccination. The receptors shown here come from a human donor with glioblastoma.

The CDR3 DNA is TGTGCCAGCAGCGGGCCAAATGCCCCCCTCCACTTT. Translated: CASSGPNAPLHF. V is TRBV9 and J is TRBJ1-6, with D hard to call. The V gene's germline CDR1 is SGDLS and CDR2 YYNGEE. Between the trimmed V and J ends, which lost 3 bases and 13 bases, there was a span of 11 bases. The CDR3 totals 12 residues. Drawing the rest from reference TRBV9 and TRBJ1-6, the complete variable domain is DSGVTQTPKHLITATGQRVTLRCSPRSGDLSVYWYQQSLDQGLQFLIQYYNGEERAKGNILERFSAQQFPDLHSELNLSSLELGDSALYFCASSGPNAPLHFGNGTRLTVT.

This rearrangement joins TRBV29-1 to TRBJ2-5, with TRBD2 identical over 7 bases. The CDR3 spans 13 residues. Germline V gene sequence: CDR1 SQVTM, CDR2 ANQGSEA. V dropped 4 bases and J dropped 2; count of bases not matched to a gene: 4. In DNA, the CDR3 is TGCAGCGTTGGCGAAGCGGGACAAGAGACCCAGTACTTC. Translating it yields CSVGEAGQETQYF.

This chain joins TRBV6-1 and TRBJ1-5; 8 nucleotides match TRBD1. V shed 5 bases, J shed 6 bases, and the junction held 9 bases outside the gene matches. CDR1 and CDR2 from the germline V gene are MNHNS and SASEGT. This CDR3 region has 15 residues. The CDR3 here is CASSIQGAGSQPQHF. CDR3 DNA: TGTGCCAGCAGTATCCAGGGGGCAGGCAGTCAGCCCCAGCATTTT.

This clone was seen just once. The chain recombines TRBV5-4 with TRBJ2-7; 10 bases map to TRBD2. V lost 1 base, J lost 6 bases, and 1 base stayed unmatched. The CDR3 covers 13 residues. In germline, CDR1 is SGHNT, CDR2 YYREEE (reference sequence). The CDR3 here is CASSLRLAGEQYF. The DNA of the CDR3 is TGTGCCAGCAGCTTGAGACTAGCGGGCGAGCAGTACTTC.

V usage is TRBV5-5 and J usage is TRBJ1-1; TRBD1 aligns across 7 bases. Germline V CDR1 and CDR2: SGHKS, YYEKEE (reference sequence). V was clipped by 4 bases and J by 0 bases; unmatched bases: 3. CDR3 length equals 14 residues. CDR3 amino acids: CASSRQGMNTEAFF. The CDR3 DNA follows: TGTGCCAGCAGCCGACAGGGAATGAACACTGAAGCTTTCTTT.

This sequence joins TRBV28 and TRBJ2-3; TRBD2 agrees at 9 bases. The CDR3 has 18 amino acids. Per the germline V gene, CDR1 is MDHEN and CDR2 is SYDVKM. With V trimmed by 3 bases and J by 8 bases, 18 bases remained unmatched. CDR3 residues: CASSFLRGGLRDAGTQYF. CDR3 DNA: TGTGCCAGCAGTTTTTTGCGGGGGGGCTTACGCGACGCGGGTACGCAGTATTTT.

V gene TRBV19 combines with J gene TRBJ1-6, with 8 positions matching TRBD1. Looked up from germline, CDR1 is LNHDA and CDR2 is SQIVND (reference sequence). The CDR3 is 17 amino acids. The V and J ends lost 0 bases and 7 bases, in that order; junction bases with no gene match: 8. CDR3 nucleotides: TGTGCCAGTAGTATAGATTCATGGACAGGGACGAATTCACCCCTCCACTTT. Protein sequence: CASSIDSWTGTNSPLHF.

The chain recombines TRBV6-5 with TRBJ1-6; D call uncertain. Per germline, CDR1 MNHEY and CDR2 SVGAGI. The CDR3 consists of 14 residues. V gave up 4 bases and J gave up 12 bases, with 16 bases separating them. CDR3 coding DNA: TGTGCCAGCAGTTCCGGGCGCGGGGTCTTACCCCTCCACTTT. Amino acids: CASSSGRGVLPLHF.

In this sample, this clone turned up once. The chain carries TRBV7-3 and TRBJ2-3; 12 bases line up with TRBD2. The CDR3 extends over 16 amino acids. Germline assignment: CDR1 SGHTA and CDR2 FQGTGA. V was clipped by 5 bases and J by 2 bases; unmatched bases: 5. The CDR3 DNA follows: TGTGCCAGCAGCCCACTAGCGGGGGGTCCCACAGATACGCAGTATTTT. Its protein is CASSPLAGGPTDTQYF.

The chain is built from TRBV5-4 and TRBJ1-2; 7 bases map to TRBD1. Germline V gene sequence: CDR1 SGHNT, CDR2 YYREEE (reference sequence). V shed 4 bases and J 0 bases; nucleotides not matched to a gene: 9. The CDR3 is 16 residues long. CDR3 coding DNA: TGTGCCAGCAGCCCCCGGACAGGCGACCCTAACTATGGCTACACCTTC. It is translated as CASSPRTGDPNYGYTF.

DNA of the CDR3: TGCGCCAGCAGTGAGTCTAGTTTGCGGGGGGGCGAGAGCTCCTATAATTCACCCCTCCACTTT. This translates into CASSESSLRGGESSYNSPLHF. J is TRBJ1-6 and V is TRBV10-1, with D perhaps matching TRBD1 (6 bases). The ends were cut back, 0 bases at V and 0 bases at J, with 21 bases in the middle. Germline CDR1 WNHNN, CDR2 SYGVQD (reference sequence). The CDR3 loop spans 21 amino acids.

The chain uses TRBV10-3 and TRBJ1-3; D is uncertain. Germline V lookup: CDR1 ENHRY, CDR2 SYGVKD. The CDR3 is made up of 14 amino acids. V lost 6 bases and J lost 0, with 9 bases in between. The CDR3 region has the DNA TGTGCCATCAGACCAGACAACTCTGGAAACACCATATATTTT. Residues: CAIRPDNSGNTIYF.

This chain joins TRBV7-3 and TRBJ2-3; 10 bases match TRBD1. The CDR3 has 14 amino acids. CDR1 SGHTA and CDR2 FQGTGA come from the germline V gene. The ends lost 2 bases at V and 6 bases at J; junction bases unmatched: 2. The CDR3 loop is CASSLGTGADTQYF. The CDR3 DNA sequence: TGTGCCAGCAGCTTAGGGACAGGGGCGGATACGCAGTATTTT. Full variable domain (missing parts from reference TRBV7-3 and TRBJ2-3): GAGVSQTPSNKVTEKGKYVELRCDPISGHTALYWYRQSLGQGPEFLIYFQGTGAADDSGLPNDRFFAVRPEGSVSTLKIQRTERGDSAVYLCASSLGTGADTQYFGPGTRLTVL.

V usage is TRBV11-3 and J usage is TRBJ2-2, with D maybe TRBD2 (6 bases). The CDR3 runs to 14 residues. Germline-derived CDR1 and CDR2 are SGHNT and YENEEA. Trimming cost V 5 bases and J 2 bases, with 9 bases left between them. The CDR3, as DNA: TGTGCCAGCAGCCCGGGGACTAACACCGGGGAGCTGTTTTTT. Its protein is CASSPGTNTGELFF.

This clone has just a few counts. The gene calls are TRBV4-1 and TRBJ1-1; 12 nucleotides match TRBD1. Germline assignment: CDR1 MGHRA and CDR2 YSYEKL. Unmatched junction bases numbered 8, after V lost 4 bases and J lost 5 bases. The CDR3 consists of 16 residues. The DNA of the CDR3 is TGCGCCAGCAGCCTCCGGGACAGGGGGCGTGGGACTGAAGCTTTCTTT. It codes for CASSLRDRGRGTEAFF.

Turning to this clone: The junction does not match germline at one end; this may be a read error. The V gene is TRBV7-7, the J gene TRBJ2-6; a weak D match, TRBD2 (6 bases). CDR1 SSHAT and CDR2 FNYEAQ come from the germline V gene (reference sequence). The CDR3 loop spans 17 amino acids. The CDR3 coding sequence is TGTGCTAGCAGCCCCGGGGGACTGACCTCTGGGGCCAACGTCCTGACTTTC. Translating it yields CASSPGGLTSGANVLTF.

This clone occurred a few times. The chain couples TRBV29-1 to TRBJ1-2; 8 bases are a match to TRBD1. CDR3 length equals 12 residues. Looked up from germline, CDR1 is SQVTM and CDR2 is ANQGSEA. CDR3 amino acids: CSDETGGYGYTF. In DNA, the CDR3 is TGCAGTGATGAAACAGGGGGCTATGGCTACACCTTC.

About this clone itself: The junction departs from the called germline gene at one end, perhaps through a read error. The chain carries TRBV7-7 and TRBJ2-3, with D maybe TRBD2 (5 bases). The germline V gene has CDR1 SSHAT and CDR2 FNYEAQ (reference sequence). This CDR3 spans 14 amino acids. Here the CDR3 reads CASSGAALGDTQYF. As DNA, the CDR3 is TGTGCTAGCAGTGGAGCGGCCCTCGGGGATACGCAGTATTTT.

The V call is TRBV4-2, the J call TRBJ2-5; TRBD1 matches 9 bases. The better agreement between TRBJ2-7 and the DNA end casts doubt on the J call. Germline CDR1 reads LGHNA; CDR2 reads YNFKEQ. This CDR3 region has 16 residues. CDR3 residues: CASSRSGTGNSYEQYF. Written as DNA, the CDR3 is TGTGCCAGCAGCCGATCCGGGACAGGGAACTCCTACGAGCAGTACTTC.

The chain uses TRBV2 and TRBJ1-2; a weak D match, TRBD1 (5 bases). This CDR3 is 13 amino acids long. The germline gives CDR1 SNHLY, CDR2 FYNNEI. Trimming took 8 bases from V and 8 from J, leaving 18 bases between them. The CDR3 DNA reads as TGTGCCAGCGTTGTTCAGGGTCAGGGCGGCTACACCTTC. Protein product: CASVVQGQGGYTF.

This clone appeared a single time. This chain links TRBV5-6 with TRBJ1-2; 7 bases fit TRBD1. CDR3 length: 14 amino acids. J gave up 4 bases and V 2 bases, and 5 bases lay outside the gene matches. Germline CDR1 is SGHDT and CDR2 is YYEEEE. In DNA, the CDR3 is TGTGCCAGCAGCTTAGGGACAGAAGTCTATGGCTACACCTTC. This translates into CASSLGTEVYGYTF.

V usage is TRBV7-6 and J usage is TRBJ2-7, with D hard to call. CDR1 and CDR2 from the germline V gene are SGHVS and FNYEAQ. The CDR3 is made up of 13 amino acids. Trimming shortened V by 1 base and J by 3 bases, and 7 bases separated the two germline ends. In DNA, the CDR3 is TGTGCCAGCAGCTTAGAATCCTACTACGAGCAGTACTTC. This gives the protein CASSLESYYEQYF.

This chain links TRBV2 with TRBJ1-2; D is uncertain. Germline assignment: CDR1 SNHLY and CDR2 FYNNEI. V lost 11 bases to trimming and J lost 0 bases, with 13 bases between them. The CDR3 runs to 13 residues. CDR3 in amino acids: CAGRVGSNYGYTF. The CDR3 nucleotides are TGTGCCGGGAGAGTGGGGTCTAACTATGGCTACACCTTC.

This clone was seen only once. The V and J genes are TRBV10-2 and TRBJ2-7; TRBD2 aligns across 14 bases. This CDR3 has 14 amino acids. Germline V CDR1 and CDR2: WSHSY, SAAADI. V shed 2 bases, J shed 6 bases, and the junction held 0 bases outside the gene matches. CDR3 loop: CASSEGTSGGEQYF. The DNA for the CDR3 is TGCGCCAGCAGTGAGGGGACTAGCGGGGGCGAGCAGTACTTC.

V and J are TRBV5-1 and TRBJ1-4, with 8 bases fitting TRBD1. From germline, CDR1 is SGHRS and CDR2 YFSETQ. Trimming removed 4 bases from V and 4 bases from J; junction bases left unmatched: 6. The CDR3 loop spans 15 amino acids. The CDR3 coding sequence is TGCGCCAGCAGCCCAGACAGGGGCCATAATGAAAAACTGTTTTTT. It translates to CASSPDRGHNEKLFF.

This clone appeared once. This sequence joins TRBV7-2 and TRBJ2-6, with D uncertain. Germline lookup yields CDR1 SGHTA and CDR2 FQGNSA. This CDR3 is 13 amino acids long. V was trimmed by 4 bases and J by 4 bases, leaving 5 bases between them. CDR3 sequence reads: CASSSQGANVLTF. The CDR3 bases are TGTGCCAGCAGCTCTCAGGGGGCCAACGTCCTGACTTTC. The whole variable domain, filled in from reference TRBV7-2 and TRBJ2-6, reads GAGVSQSPSNKVTEKGKDVELRCDPISGHTALYWYRQSLGQGLEFLIYFQGNSAPDKSGLPSDRFSAERTGGSVSTLTIQRTQQEDSAVYLCASSSQGANVLTFGAGSRLTVL.

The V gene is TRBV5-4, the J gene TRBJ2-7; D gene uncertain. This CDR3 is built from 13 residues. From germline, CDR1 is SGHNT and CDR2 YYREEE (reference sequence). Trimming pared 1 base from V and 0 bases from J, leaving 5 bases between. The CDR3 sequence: CASSLTPSYEQYF. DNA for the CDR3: TGTGCCAGCAGCTTGACTCCCTCCTACGAGCAGTACTTC. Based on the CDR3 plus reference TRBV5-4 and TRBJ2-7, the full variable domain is ETGVTQSPTHLIKTRGQQVTLRCSSQSGHNTVSWYQQALGQGPQFIFQYYREEENGRGNFPPRFSGLQFPNYSSELNVNALELDDSALYLCASSLTPSYEQYFGPGTRLTVT.